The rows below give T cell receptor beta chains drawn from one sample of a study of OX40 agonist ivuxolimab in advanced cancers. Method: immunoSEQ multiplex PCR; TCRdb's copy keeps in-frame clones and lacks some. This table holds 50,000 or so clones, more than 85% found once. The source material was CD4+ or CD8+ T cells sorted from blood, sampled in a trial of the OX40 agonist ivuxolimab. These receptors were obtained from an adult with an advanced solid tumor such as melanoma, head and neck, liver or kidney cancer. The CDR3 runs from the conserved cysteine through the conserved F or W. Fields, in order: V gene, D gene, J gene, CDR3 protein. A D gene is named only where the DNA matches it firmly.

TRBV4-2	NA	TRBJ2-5	CASSPSDQETQYF
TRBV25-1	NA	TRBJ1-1	CASSRNFEAFF
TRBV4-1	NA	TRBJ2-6	CASSHLGRSAGANVLTF
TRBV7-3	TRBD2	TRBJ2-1	CASSLLGREYNEQFF
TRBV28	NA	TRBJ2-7	CASSWGGHEQYF
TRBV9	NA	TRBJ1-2	CASSVTPEGIENGYTF
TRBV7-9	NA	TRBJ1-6	CASSAAGGNSPLHF
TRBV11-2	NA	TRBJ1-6	CASSPGQGSSYNSPLHF
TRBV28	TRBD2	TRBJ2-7	CASSPTSGRDHEQYF
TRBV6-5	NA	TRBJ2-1	CASSYVDTGYNEQFF
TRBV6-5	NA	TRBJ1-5	CASSAALGNQPQHF
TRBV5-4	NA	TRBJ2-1	CASSLTGSSYNEQFF
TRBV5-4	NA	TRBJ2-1	CASSLGEANEQFF
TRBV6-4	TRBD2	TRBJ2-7	CAIEILAAFTPNSYEQYF
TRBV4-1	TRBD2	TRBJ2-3	CASSLGLAGLTDTQYF
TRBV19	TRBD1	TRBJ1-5	CASTYTGTGRNQPQHF
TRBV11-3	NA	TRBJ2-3	CASSWGASDTQYF
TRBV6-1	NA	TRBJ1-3	CASSEDGNSGNTIYF
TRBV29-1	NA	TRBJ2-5	CSVEDFGRGQETQYF
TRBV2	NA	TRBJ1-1	CASRNRDEAFF
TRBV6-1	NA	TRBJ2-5	CASSEQLAAETQYF
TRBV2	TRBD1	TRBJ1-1	CASSGQGGTEAFF
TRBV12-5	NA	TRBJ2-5	CASGLNREETQYF
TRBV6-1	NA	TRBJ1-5	CASSEGGTYSNQPQHF
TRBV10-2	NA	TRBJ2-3	CASNTADVADTQYF
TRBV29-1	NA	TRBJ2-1	CSVEGDPTGDEQFF
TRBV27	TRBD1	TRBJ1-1	CASSPGPGQGNTEAFF
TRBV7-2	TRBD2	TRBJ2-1	CASSLLAGALRDNEQFF
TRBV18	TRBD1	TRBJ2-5	CASRRGQETQYF
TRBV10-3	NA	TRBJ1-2	CAISDWGNGYTF
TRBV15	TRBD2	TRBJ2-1	CATSVGVGEGLNEQFF
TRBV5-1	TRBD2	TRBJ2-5	CASSSGLAGGETQYF
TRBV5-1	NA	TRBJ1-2	CASSPRQAANYGYTF
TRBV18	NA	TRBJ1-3	CASSPASDDTIYF
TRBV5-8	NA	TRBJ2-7	CASSLELLDNSYEQYF
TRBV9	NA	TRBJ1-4	CASSARDNSNEKLFF
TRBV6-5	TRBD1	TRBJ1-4	CASSLEGANEKLFF